This T cell receptor (beta chain) is drawn from a study of blood T cells in healthy people across ages. This clonotype was counted ten times or more. Its antigen is still unknown. A second PCR, run for about 7 to 11 cycles, used a sample-barcoded 5' primer plus a J-beta primer mix. TCRdb passed the 5' RACE reads through MiXCR, listing each CDR3 protein once. The data contain 1.6 million or so distinct CDR3 sequences, about 35% of them singletons. V dropped 0 bases and J dropped 2 bases, with 16 bases sitting between them. Per the germline V gene, CDR1 is SGDLS and CDR2 is YYNGEE. This CDR3 contains 17 residues. Study-wide findings and caveats: Age advanced and TCR beta diversity per million T cells fell, roughly linearly. The study found more naive CD4+ cells and higher diversity in long-lived than aged donors.

The chain couples TRBV9 to TRBJ2-3; no definite D call. Sequencing was carried out using blood. This sequence was found in a woman aged 25 to 45 in good health. Here the CDR3 DNA reads TGTGCCAGCAGCGTAGGAGTGGGATACGTCAACACAGATACGCAGTATTTT. Encoded protein: CASSVGVGYVNTDTQYF.